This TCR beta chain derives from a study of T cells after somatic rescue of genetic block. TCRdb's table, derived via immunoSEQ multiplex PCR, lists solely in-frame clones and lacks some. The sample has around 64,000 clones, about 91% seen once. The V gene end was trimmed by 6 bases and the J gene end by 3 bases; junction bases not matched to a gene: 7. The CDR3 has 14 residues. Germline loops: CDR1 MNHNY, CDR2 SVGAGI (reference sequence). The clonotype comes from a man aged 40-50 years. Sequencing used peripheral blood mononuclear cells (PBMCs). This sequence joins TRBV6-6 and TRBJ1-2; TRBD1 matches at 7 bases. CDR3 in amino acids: CASRISGTDYGYTF. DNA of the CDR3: TGTGCCAGCAGAATATCCGGGACAGACTATGGCTACACCTTC.